A single sample gave rise to the 26 T cell receptor beta chains below, sequenced in a study of blood T cell repertoires in COVID-19. Clones were sequenced by immunoSEQ multiplex PCR, and TCRdb holds only the in-frame ones, with some missing. The data hold about 58,000 clones, with over 75% observed a single time. The sequencing sample was made of peripheral blood. These receptors came from a man aged 60-69 years with COVID-19, enrolled during active disease.

This clone appeared a few times. The V and J genes are TRBV18 and TRBJ2-2; 7 bases align to TRBD1. Germline V gives CDR1 KGHSH, CDR2 LQKENI. The length of the CDR3 is 17 residues. V lost 2 bases, J lost 0 bases, and 6 bases stayed unmatched. Written as DNA, the CDR3 is TGTGCCAGCTCACCAACGACAGGGTCCCCGAACACCGGGGAGCTGTTTTTT. Its protein product is CASSPTTGSPNTGELFF.

This clone was counted a few times. The genes are TRBV7-2 and TRBJ1-4, with TRBD1 matching 10 bases. There are 15 residues in the CDR3. Germline assignment: CDR1 SGHTA and CDR2 FQGNSA. Trimming took 5 bases from V and 7 from J; bases not matched to a gene: 7. The CDR3: CASSLMDRGGEKLFF. CDR3 coding DNA: TGTGCCAGCAGCCTAATGGACAGGGGGGGTGAAAAACTGTTTTTT.

This clone was observed once. The chain is built from TRBV7-2 and TRBJ2-5; 9 bases map to TRBD2. This CDR3 contains 14 residues. The V segment lost 8 bases and the J segment 9 bases; nucleotides outside the gene matches: 13. Germline assignment: CDR1 SGHTA and CDR2 FQGNSA. The chain's CDR3 is CASGGSGGPQAQYF. The CDR3 DNA reads as TGTGCCAGCGGCGGTAGCGGGGGCCCACAGGCCCAGTACTTC.

V usage is TRBV5-1 and J usage is TRBJ2-1; 12 bases map to TRBD2. Germline CDR1 SGHRS, CDR2 YFSETQ. The CDR3 runs 15 residues. V trimming: 3 bases; J trimming: 5 bases; junction bases outside the gene matches: 3. The CDR3 sequence is CASSSRTSGDNEQFF. The CDR3 bases are TGCGCCAGCAGCTCCCGGACTAGCGGGGACAATGAGCAGTTCTTC.

V and J are TRBV7-3 and TRBJ2-3; 12 bases map to TRBD2. CDR3 length: 15 residues. The V segment lost 5 bases and the J segment 6 bases; nucleotides outside the gene matches: 6. Germline assignment: CDR1 SGHTA and CDR2 FQGTGA. The DNA of the CDR3 is TGTGCCAGCAGCCAAAACGGACTAGCGGGGGATACGCAGTATTTT. Translation: CASSQNGLAGDTQYF. The entire variable domain, with the rest obtained from reference TRBV7-3 and TRBJ2-3, is as follows: GAGVSQTPSNKVTEKGKYVELRCDPISGHTALYWYRQSLGQGPEFLIYFQGTGAADDSGLPNDRFFAVRPEGSVSTLKIQRTERGDSAVYLCASSQNGLAGDTQYFGPGTRLTVL.

The chain combines TRBV2 with TRBJ2-4; the match to TRBD1 covers 7 bases. V lost 6 bases to trimming and J lost 5 bases; unmatched junction nucleotides: 10. The germline V gene has CDR1 SNHLY and CDR2 FYNNEI. The CDR3 totals 15 residues. The CDR3 spells CASRAPTGWENIQYF. CDR3 coding DNA: TGTGCCAGCAGGGCACCGACAGGGTGGGAAAACATTCAGTACTTC.

The chain links TRBV4-2 to TRBJ2-1; 8 bases line up with TRBD2. CDR1 LGHNA and CDR2 YNFKEQ come from the germline V gene. V was pared by 0 bases and J by 2 bases, with 6 bases of the junction left unmatched. The CDR3 has 17 residues. The CDR3 DNA follows: TGTGCCAGCAGCCAAGAAGACGGGAGGGGTCCCTACAATGAGCAGTTCTTC. It codes for CASSQEDGRGPYNEQFF.

The rearrangement joins TRBV3-1 (or the pseudogene TRBV3-2) to TRBJ1-1; the D gene is possibly TRBD1 (5 bases). CDR3 length: 13 amino acids. Germline V gene sequence: CDR1 LGHDT, CDR2 YNNKEL (reference sequence). With 6 bases removed from V and 4 bases from J, the gap between germline ends came to 12 bases. CDR3 sequence reads: CASSRGQLTEAFF. Written as DNA, the CDR3 is TGTGCCAGCAGTCGAGGACAACTCACTGAAGCTTTCTTT.

V usage is TRBV11-3 and J usage is TRBJ1-1, with 7 nucleotides matching TRBD1. This CDR3 is built from 14 residues. The V and J ends lost 3 bases and 4 bases, in that order; junction bases with no gene match: 5. CDR1 and CDR2 from the germline V gene are SGHNT and YENEEA. The CDR3 bases are TGTGCCAGCAGCTTGGGCAGGGGGAGCACTGAAGCTTTCTTT. It translates to CASSLGRGSTEAFF.

The gene calls are TRBV9 and TRBJ2-2; tentatively, D is TRBD2 (5 bases). V shed 6 bases and J shed 1 base, with 16 bases lying between them. From germline, CDR1 is SGDLS and CDR2 YYNGEE. The CDR3 length is 16 residues. In DNA, the CDR3 is TGTGCCAGCAACGCTGGTAGCGCCCAGAACACCGGGGAGCTGTTTTTT. Translation gives CASNAGSAQNTGELFF.

The V gene is TRBV6-5, the J gene TRBJ1-1; TRBD1 matches 7 bases. The CDR3 spans 13 residues. V lost 6 bases to trimming and J lost 0 bases; unmatched junction nucleotides: 1. Looked up from germline, CDR1 is MNHEY and CDR2 is SVGAGI. CDR3 region: CASRDRVNTEAFF. The CDR3, as DNA: TGTGCCAGCAGAGACAGGGTGAACACTGAAGCTTTCTTT.

This sequence joins TRBV9 and TRBJ1-3; the match to TRBD1 covers 7 bases. V was clipped by 2 bases and J by 7 bases; unmatched bases: 15. Germline V gene sequence: CDR1 SGDLS, CDR2 YYNGEE. CDR3 size: 17 residues. The CDR3 sequence: CASSVPADRAPSNTIYF. In DNA, the CDR3 is TGTGCCAGCAGCGTCCCAGCCGACAGGGCTCCTTCGAACACCATATATTTT.

This chain links TRBV28 with TRBJ1-6, with 8 positions matching TRBD1. CDR3 length: 15 residues. Germline CDR1 MDHEN, CDR2 SYDVKM. After removal of 5 bases from V and 8 bases from J, the junction contained 8 bases not matched to a gene. The CDR3 sequence is CASSPMTGVDSPLHF. Written as DNA, the CDR3 is TGTGCCAGCAGTCCGATGACAGGGGTTGATTCACCCCTCCACTTT.

This clone was detected a few times. This rearrangement joins TRBV11-1 to TRBJ2-7, with TRBD1 as a possible D gene (5 bases). Trimming pared 5 bases from V and 6 bases from J, leaving 14 bases between. The CDR3 totals 13 residues. The V gene's germline CDR1 is SGHAT and CDR2 FQDESV (reference sequence). CDR3 loop: CASSRTSLAEQYF. The CDR3 nucleotides are TGTGCCAGCAGCCGGACATCCTTGGCCGAGCAGTACTTC.

The chain links TRBV9 to TRBJ1-1, with 9 bases aligning to TRBD1. This CDR3 has 15 residues. V shed 2 bases and J 8 bases; nucleotides not matched to a gene: 10. Germline CDR1 SGDLS, CDR2 YYNGEE. The CDR3 loop reads CASSVGPGTGTEAFF. The CDR3 DNA reads as TGTGCCAGCAGCGTTGGTCCCGGGACAGGGACAGAAGCTTTCTTT.

The chain carries TRBV6-2 or TRBV6-3 and TRBJ1-6; unclear D gene. CDR3 size: 16 residues. Trimming stripped 0 bases from V and 19 bases from J, with 25 bases between. Germline CDR1 MNHEY, CDR2 SVGEGT. The DNA of the CDR3 is TGTGCCAGCAGTTACTCGAACACGGGTCCTCCCTTACGGTCTCACTTT. Encoded protein: CASSYSNTGPPLRSHF.

This clone was detected once. The chain joins TRBV10-3 to TRBJ2-5; perhaps TRBD1 as D (6 bases). Germline V lookup: CDR1 ENHRY, CDR2 SYGVKD. CDR3 size: 14 residues. Trimming cost V 4 bases and J 2 bases, with 11 bases left between them. CDR3 region: CAISGMDRQETQYF. Here the CDR3 DNA reads TGTGCCATCAGTGGGATGGACAGACAAGAGACCCAGTACTTC.

The chain uses TRBV30 and TRBJ1-4, with no clear D. This CDR3 is built from 15 residues. V shed 0 bases and J shed 0 bases, with 8 bases lying between them. CDR1 GTSNPN and CDR2 SVGIG come from the germline V gene (reference sequence). The CDR3 DNA reads as TGTGCCTGGAGTGTATCCGGGTCAACTAATGAAAAACTGTTTTTT. It codes for CAWSVSGSTNEKLFF.

This sequence joins TRBV11-2 and TRBJ2-1, with 8 bases that match TRBD1. In germline, CDR1 is SGHAT, CDR2 FQNNGV. Trimming at V came to 5 bases and at J to 2 bases, leaving 2 bases not matched to a gene. The CDR3 loop spans 14 amino acids. As DNA, the CDR3 is TGTGCCAGCAGCCAGGGACAGGCCTACAATGAGCAGTTCTTC. It encodes CASSQGQAYNEQFF.

This clone is categorized as medium-sized (0.01 to 0.1%). This chain uses TRBV7-8 with TRBJ2-7, with 9 positions matching TRBD1. Germline loops: CDR1 SGHVS, CDR2 FQNEAQ. V trimming: 1 base; J trimming: 3 bases; junction bases outside the gene matches: 1. This CDR3 contains 14 residues. CDR3 DNA sequence: TGTGCCAGCAGCTTAGTGGGACAGGGCTACGAGCAGTACTTC. This codes for CASSLVGQGYEQYF.

V gene TRBV19 combines with J gene TRBJ2-1; TRBD2 matches at 10 bases. The CDR3 is 15 residues long. Germline V lookup: CDR1 LNHDA, CDR2 SQIVND (reference sequence). V lost 1 base and J lost 4; bases outside the gene matches: 1. Written as DNA, the CDR3 is TGTGCCAGTAGTATAGGGACTAGCGGATACAATGAGCAGTTCTTC. Its protein is CASSIGTSGYNEQFF.

This chain links TRBV5-1 with TRBJ2-2, with TRBD1 matching 9 bases. The CDR3 sequence is 15 residues long. CDR1 and CDR2 (germline): SGHRS, YFSETQ. Trimming removed 6 bases from V and 2 bases from J; junction bases left unmatched: 5. CDR3 DNA sequence: TGCGCCAGCAATCCGGGACAGGGAAACACCGGGGAGCTGTTTTTT. Translation: CASNPGQGNTGELFF. The whole variable domain, remainder taken from reference TRBV5-1 and TRBJ2-2, is KAGVTQTPRYLIKTRGQQVTLSCSPISGHRSVSWYQQTPGQGLQFLFEYFSETQRNKGNFPGRFSGRQFSNSRSEMNVSTLELGDSALYLCASNPGQGNTGELFFGEGSRLTVL.

The V gene is TRBV18, the J gene TRBJ1-5, with 11 bases lining up with TRBD1. With 3 bases clipped from V and 6 bases from J, the junction kept 10 bases outside the gene matches. CDR1 and CDR2 (germline): KGHSH, LQKENI. This CDR3 comprises 17 residues. The CDR3 is CASSPGQGARGGQPQHF. CDR3 coding DNA: TGTGCCAGCTCACCCGGACAGGGGGCGCGTGGGGGTCAGCCCCAGCATTTT.

This chain links TRBV19 with TRBJ2-1; TRBD2 might be the D (6 bases). There are 15 residues in the CDR3. Trimming cost V 1 base and J 0 bases, with 7 bases left between them. Germline lookup yields CDR1 LNHDA and CDR2 SQIVND (reference sequence). CDR3 loop: CASSIAGVSYNEQFF. The DNA for the CDR3 is TGTGCCAGTAGTATAGCGGGGGTCTCCTACAATGAGCAGTTCTTC.

V and J are TRBV6-4 and TRBJ2-3, with 8 bases aligning to TRBD2. Germline V gene data show CDR1 as MRHNA and CDR2 as SNTAGT. The CDR3 runs 15 residues. J gave up 1 base and V 5 bases, and 5 bases lay outside the gene matches. The CDR3 region is CASSSQTSGTDTQYF. The CDR3 DNA reads TGTGCCAGCAGTTCCCAGACTAGCGGCACAGATACGCAGTATTTT.

This clone was detected only a few times. This sequence joins TRBV18 and TRBJ1-2; TRBD1 matches 9 bases. The CDR3 spans 14 residues. The trim removed 6 bases at V and 8 bases at J, leaving 10 bases unmatched. Germline V gene lookup returns CDR1 KGHSH and CDR2 LQKENI. The CDR3 sequence is CASSDTGTGTGYTF. DNA for the CDR3: TGTGCCAGCTCGGACACCGGGACAGGGACCGGCTACACCTTC. The entire variable domain, with the rest obtained from reference TRBV18 and TRBJ1-2, is as follows: NAGVMQNPRHLVRRRGQEARLRCSPMKGHSHVYWYRQLPEEGLKFMVYLQKENIIDESGMPKERFSAEFPKEGPSILRIQQVVRGDSAAYFCASSDTGTGTGYTFGSGTRLTVV.